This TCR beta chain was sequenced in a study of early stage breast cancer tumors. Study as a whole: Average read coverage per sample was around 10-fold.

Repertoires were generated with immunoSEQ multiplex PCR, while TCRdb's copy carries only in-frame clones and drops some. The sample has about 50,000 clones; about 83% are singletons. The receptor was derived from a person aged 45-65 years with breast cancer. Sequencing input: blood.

The CDR3 sequence is CASSEQGALSNYGYTF. The CDR3 DNA sequence: TGTGCCAGCAGCGAACAGGGGGCGCTTTCTAACTATGGCTACACCTTC. The J gene is TRBJ1-2, the V gene TRBV6-1; 9 bases map to TRBD1. Germline V CDR1 and CDR2: MNHNS, SASEGT. Unmatched junction bases numbered 8, after V lost 6 bases and J lost 0 bases. The CDR3 covers 16 residues.